This T cell receptor beta chain was recovered during a study of T-cell reconstitution after alpha-beta-depleted transplantation in children. Germline trimming cut 5 bases from V and 0 bases from J; bases unmatched to any gene: 4. Germline lookup yields CDR1 MNHEY and CDR2 SMNVEV (reference sequence). CDR3 length equals 15 residues. With regard to this clonotype: The antigen is unknown.

Overall study results and limits: In some patients, recipient T cells and intrathymic progenitors surviving conditioning explained high day-60 diversity. Most T-cell counts and diversity one year after the transplant came from T cells that were newly produced.

The TCRbeta library was prepared with unique molecular identifiers. From the PCR reads, TCRdb called clonotypes with MiXCR, one entry per CDR3 protein. The data show about 420,000 distinct CDR3 sequences, with 15% to 20% seen just once and roughly 29% held by the top ten. The material was PBMCs, mostly from graft donor cells, obtained 360 days after TCRalphabeta/CD19-depleted stem cell transplant. This receptor was identified in a boy younger than two who had a stem cell transplant for Wiskott-Aldrich syndrome, so the T cells may come from the graft donor. The gene calls are TRBV27 and TRBJ1-1; TRBD1 matches at 9 bases. CDR3 loop: CASSPWDRVNTEAFF. Here the CDR3 DNA reads TGTGCCAGCAGTCCATGGGACAGGGTGAACACTGAAGCTTTCTTT.